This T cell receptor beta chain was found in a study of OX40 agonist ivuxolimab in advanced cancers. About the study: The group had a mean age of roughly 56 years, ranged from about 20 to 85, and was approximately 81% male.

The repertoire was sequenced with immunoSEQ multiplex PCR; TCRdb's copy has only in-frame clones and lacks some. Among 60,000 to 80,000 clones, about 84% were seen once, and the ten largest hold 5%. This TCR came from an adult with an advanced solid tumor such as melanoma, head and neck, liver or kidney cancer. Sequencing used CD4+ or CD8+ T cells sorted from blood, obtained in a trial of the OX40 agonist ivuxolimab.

Here the CDR3 DNA reads TGTGCCAGCAGTAGACAGGCGTACTCCTACAATGAGCAGTTCTTC. Amino acid sequence: CASSRQAYSYNEQFF. The chain carries TRBV6-5 and TRBJ2-1; tentatively, D is TRBD1 (6 bases). Germline loops: CDR1 MNHEY, CDR2 SVGAGI. V was trimmed by 5 bases and J by 0 bases, leaving 11 bases between them. This CDR3 spans 15 amino acids.